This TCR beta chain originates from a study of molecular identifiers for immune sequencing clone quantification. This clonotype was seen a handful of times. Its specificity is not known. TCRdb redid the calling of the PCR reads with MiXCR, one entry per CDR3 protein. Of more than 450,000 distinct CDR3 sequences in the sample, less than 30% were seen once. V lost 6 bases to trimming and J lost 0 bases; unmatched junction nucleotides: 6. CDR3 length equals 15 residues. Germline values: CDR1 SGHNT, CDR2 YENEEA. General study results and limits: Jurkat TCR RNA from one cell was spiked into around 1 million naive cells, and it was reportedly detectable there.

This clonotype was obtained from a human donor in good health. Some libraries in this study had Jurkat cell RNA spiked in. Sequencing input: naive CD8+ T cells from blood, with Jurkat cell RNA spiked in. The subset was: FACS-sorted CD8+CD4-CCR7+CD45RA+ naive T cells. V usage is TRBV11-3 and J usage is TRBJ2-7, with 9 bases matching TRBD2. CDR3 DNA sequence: TGTGCCAGCAGTTTCCGTAGCGGGGGCTCCTACGAGCAGTACTTC. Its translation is CASSFRSGGSYEQYF.